This T cell receptor beta chain was found in a study of Graves' ophthalmopathy and Graves' hyperthyroidism. As for the study in general: The study drew peripheral blood at initial diagnosis, before any treatment.

Those donors who had ophthalmopathy presented with moderate-to-severe activity, a CAS of ≥3, a NOSPECS of ≥4 and a duration under 3 months. V was clipped by 7 bases and J by 7 bases; unmatched bases: 4. The CDR3 consists of 11 residues. Germline CDR1 is DFQATT and CDR2 is SNEGSKA (reference sequence). TCR beta CDR3 amplification used RNA transcripts. The authors performed first-round RT-PCR with HTBI primers and then a second-round multiplex PCR. MiXCR was run by TCRdb on the multiplex PCR reads, yielding one entry per CDR3 protein. The top ten clones hold 8% to 10% of a sample with around 470,000 distinct CDR3 sequences, approximately 14% of them seen once. This clonotype appeared many times.

The sequencing sample was made of blood. This TCR was recovered from a woman younger than 45 with Graves' ophthalmopathy. V usage is TRBV20-1 and J usage is TRBJ2-7; 10 bases are a match to TRBD2. The CDR3 nucleotides are TGCAGTGTCCCGGGACTAGCGGAGCAGTACTTC. This codes for CSVPGLAEQYF.